This entry describes one T cell receptor (beta chain). One end of the junction fails to match germline, which may point to a read error. This record belongs to a study of T-cell reconstitution after alpha-beta-depleted transplantation in children. Researchers prepared the TCRbeta library using unique molecular identifiers, the study reports. TCRdb re-called the PCR reads with MiXCR, one entry per CDR3 protein. The sample records 450,000 to 600,000 distinct CDR3 sequences, 32% being singletons. The CDR3 has 17 amino acids. Looked up from germline, CDR1 is MGHDK and CDR2 is SYGVNS. This clonotype was obtained from a human donor who donated a stem cell graft to a child with aplastic anemia. This sequence joins TRBV25-1 and TRBJ2-1; 9 bases agree with TRBD2. The sample was PBMCs from the stem cell graft donor, taken from the stem cell graft. The DNA for the CDR3 is TGTGCCAGCAGTGCTGGGTCTAGCGGGACCCCCTACAATGAGCAGTTCTTT. It is translated as CASSAGSSGTPYNEQFF.